This entry features one T cell receptor beta chain sequence. This sample was taken from a study of CD8+ T cells in alopecia areata. CDR1 SGHNT and CDR2 YENEEA come from the germline V gene. There are 15 residues in the CDR3. With V trimmed by 2 bases and J by 8 bases, 5 bases remained unmatched. Reverse transcribed after extraction, RNA yielded cDNA as the sequencing template. The data were produced by immunoSEQ multiplex PCR, yet TCRdb's version contains in-frame clones alone and is incomplete. The sample lists about 150,000 clones; around 86% were seen once. The sequenced sample was CD8+ T cells sorted from blood, obtained at week 0. This receptor was obtained from a human donor with alopecia areata. The chain links TRBV11-3 to TRBJ2-1, with 11 bases fitting TRBD2. This CDR3 is CASSLITSGSHEQFF. The CDR3 nucleotides read TGTGCCAGCAGCTTAATAACTAGCGGGAGCCATGAGCAGTTCTTC.